The 28 T cell receptor beta chains given below trace back to one sample, sequenced in a study of CD8 T cells in ankylosing spondylitis. Study-level results: For ankylosing spondylitis blood, a TCR beta motif of 7 to 9 highly homologous variants appeared characteristic.

TCRdb used MiXCR to reprocess the 5' RACE reads, holding one entry per CDR3 protein. The table lists over 450,000 distinct CDR3 sequences, approximately 11% of them singletons, with nearly 7% in the top ten. The antigens these receptors bind are not known. Sequencing was done on a sample of blood, either unsorted or a sorted T cell fraction (not recorded which). These TCRs come from a male donor with ankylosing spondylitis.

There are a few counts of this clonotype. The chain couples TRBV12-3 or TRBV12-4 to TRBJ1-1, with D tentatively TRBD1 (5 bases). This CDR3 spans 15 amino acids. Trimming took off 4 bases at V and 8 bases at J, with 20 bases between the two ends. Here the CDR3 reads CASSYSGGRAPEAFF. The CDR3 DNA sequence: TGTGCCAGCAGTTACTCCGGAGGCAGGGCCCCCGAAGCTTTCTTT.

J is TRBJ2-3 and V is TRBV4-2, with TRBD2 matching over 13 bases. The V gene's germline CDR1 is LGHNA and CDR2 YNFKEQ. This CDR3 is built from 17 residues. J lost 4 bases, V lost 3 bases, and 7 bases had no gene match. CDR3 coding DNA: TGTGCCAGCAGCCACGGGACTAGCGGGACCATGCCAGATACGCAGTATTTT. Its translation: CASSHGTSGTMPDTQYF.

This clonotype was seen only a few times. The chain combines TRBV19 with TRBJ1-2, with no clear D. CDR3 length: 13 residues. V lost 4 bases to trimming and J lost 4 bases, with 10 bases between them. Germline CDR1 is LNHDA and CDR2 is SQIVND (reference sequence). The CDR3 loop is CASSNDDIYGYTF. In DNA form, the CDR3 reads TGTGCCAGTAGTAACGATGACATCTATGGCTACACCTTC.

The chain joins TRBV12-3 or TRBV12-4 to TRBJ1-2; D unresolved. The CDR3 loop spans 14 amino acids. Trimming cost V 5 bases and J 8 bases, with 18 bases left between them. CDR3 loop: CASSPQQVSRGYTF. In DNA form, the CDR3 reads TGTGCCAGCAGTCCCCAACAAGTGAGTCGGGGCTACACCTTC.

This clonotype was seen repeatedly, ten times or more. This chain connects TRBV5-1 to TRBJ2-3; D is perhaps TRBD2 (6 bases). The V and J ends lost 4 bases and 3 bases respectively, with 12 bases between them. This CDR3 region has 14 residues. The germline CDR1 and CDR2 sequences are SGHRS and YFSETQ. CDR3 residues: CASSQLAETDTQYF. The CDR3 DNA is TGCGCCAGCAGCCAACTAGCCGAAACAGATACGCAGTATTTT.

Many counts were recorded for this clonotype. The chain joins TRBV10-3 to TRBJ2-3; 9 bases agree with TRBD2. The germline gives CDR1 ENHRY, CDR2 SYGVKD. CDR3 length: 14 residues. Trimming cost V 11 bases and J 1 base; bases outside gene matches: 7. The CDR3 DNA sequence: TGTGCCTTCGCGCGGGAGGGCGGCACAGATACGCAGTATTTT. Its translation: CAFAREGGTDTQYF.

V is TRBV5-1 and J is TRBJ1-4; 7 nucleotides line up with TRBD1. This CDR3 is 17 amino acids long. Germline trimming cut 5 bases from V and 5 bases from J; bases unmatched to any gene: 15. Germline V gives CDR1 SGHRS, CDR2 YFSETQ. As DNA, the CDR3 is TGCGCCAGCAGTCGGGACAGCAGTACTCCTTTAAATGAAAAACTGTTTTTT. Residues: CASSRDSSTPLNEKLFF.

The V call is TRBV19, the J call TRBJ1-5; 10 nucleotides align to TRBD1. V was pared by 5 bases and J by 6 bases, with 7 bases of the junction left unmatched. The CDR3 covers 15 residues. Germline loops: CDR1 LNHDA, CDR2 SQIVND (reference sequence). The CDR3 loop is CASSPGQGVFQPQHF. CDR3 in DNA: TGTGCCAGTAGTCCTGGACAGGGGGTTTTTCAGCCCCAGCATTTT. The full variable domain, its missing parts supplied by reference TRBV19 and TRBJ1-5, is DGGITQSPKYLFRKEGQNVTLSCEQNLNHDAMYWYRQDPGQGLRLIYYSQIVNDFQKGDIAEGYSVSREKKESFPLTVTSAQKNPTAFYLCASSPGQGVFQPQHFGDGTRLSIL.

This clonotype was seen a few times. The CDR3 loop is CASSQQLSSYNEQFF. The CDR3, as DNA: TGTGCCAGCAGCCAACAGCTGAGCTCCTACAATGAGCAGTTCTTC. V gene TRBV3-1 combines with J gene TRBJ2-1; D unresolved. From germline, CDR1 is LGHDT and CDR2 YNNKEL (reference sequence). The CDR3 is 15 residues long. Trimming shortened V by 2 bases and J by 0 bases, and 8 bases separated the two germline ends.

The J gene is TRBJ2-3, the V gene TRBV7-6; the match to TRBD1 covers 10 bases. Germline trimming cut 5 bases from V and 4 bases from J; bases unmatched to any gene: 21. Per the germline V gene, CDR1 is SGHVS and CDR2 is FNYEAQ. CDR3 length equals 20 residues. In DNA form, the CDR3 reads TGTGCCAGCAGCCCCCCAGGAACCGGGACAGGGGTTTTTTCGGCAGATACGCAGTATTTT. It yields the protein CASSPPGTGTGVFSADTQYF.

This clonotype was seen only a few times. The CDR3 bases are TGTGCCAGCAGCATGACAGAAGGGCAGCCCCAGCATTTT. It is translated as CASSMTEGQPQHF. V is TRBV12-3 or TRBV12-4 and J is TRBJ1-5; the D gene is possibly TRBD1 (5 bases). V lost 6 bases and J lost 7, with 13 bases in between. This CDR3 is built from 13 residues.

This clonotype was observed a handful of times. This chain joins TRBV20-1 and TRBJ1-1; D gene unclear. Germline assignment: CDR1 DFQATT and CDR2 SNEGSKA (reference sequence). The CDR3 totals 13 residues. V shed 5 bases and J shed 0 bases, with 10 bases lying between them. The CDR3 DNA follows: TGCAGTGCTTTGACACGGGTGAACACTGAAGCTTTCTTT. Protein sequence: CSALTRVNTEAFF.

A few counts support this clonotype. The chain is built from TRBV7-9 and TRBJ2-1, with D possibly matching TRBD2 (6 bases). This CDR3 has 13 residues. Germline V gene lookup returns CDR1 SEHNR and CDR2 FQNEAQ (reference sequence). Trimming shortened V by 9 bases and J by 5 bases, and 14 bases separated the two germline ends. DNA for the CDR3: TGTGCCAGTTCTTGGGACTTCAACAATGAGCAGTTCTTC. Translated: CASSWDFNNEQFF.

This sequence joins TRBV18 and TRBJ2-7, with D unresolved. Germline V gene data show CDR1 as KGHSH and CDR2 as LQKENI. CDR3 length equals 15 residues. V shed 3 bases and J shed 7 bases, with 19 bases lying between them. The CDR3 region is CASSPELGAQWEQYF. DNA of the CDR3: TGTGCCAGCTCACCTGAGCTGGGTGCACAGTGGGAGCAGTACTTC.

The rearrangement links TRBV6-1 to TRBJ2-7; 7 bases agree with TRBD1. Germline-derived CDR1 and CDR2 are MNHNS and SASEGT. The CDR3 has 14 residues. Trimming at V came to 4 bases and at J to 3 bases, leaving 6 bases not matched to a gene. CDR3 sequence reads: CASSATGLNYEQYF. The DNA of the CDR3 is TGTGCCAGCAGTGCGACAGGGCTGAACTACGAGCAGTACTTC.

The chain couples TRBV28 to TRBJ2-7; no definite D call. The CDR3 runs to 15 residues. Trimming removed 7 bases at V and 6 bases at J, with 22 bases between. CDR1 MDHEN and CDR2 SYDVKM come from the germline V gene. This chain's CDR3 is CASTASLESLAEQYF. Here the CDR3 DNA reads TGTGCCAGCACCGCCTCACTTGAGAGTTTAGCCGAGCAGTACTTC.

In its sample, this clonotype was seen a few times. This chain connects TRBV12-3 or TRBV12-4 to TRBJ2-1; D might be TRBD2 (6 bases). The V and J ends lost 7 bases and 3 bases respectively, with 16 bases between them. The CDR3 has 15 amino acids. CDR3 DNA: TGTGCCAGCACCGGCGGGGAGAGGGGCTACAATGAGCAGTTCTTC. Amino acid sequence: CASTGGERGYNEQFF.

The chain recombines TRBV9 with TRBJ2-7; D is perhaps TRBD2 (6 bases). V was trimmed by 0 bases and J by 5 bases, leaving 15 bases between them. Germline V gene sequence: CDR1 SGDLS, CDR2 YYNGEE. This CDR3 spans 15 amino acids. The CDR3 loop reads CASSVGGDGLDEQYV. CDR3 nucleotides: TGTGCCAGCAGCGTAGGGGGGGATGGCTTAGACGAGCAGTACGTC.

This clonotype was seen repeatedly, ten times or more. The chain carries TRBV7-2 and TRBJ2-3, with D uncertain. Germline CDR1 is SGHTA and CDR2 is FQGNSA. The CDR3 is made up of 15 amino acids. Between the trimmed V and J ends, which lost 1 base and 3 bases, there was a span of 11 bases. CDR3 nucleotides: TGTGCCAGCAGCTTAGGGATGCCTGGGACAGATACGCAGTATTTT. Protein product: CASSLGMPGTDTQYF.

This clonotype has ten or more counts. J is TRBJ2-4 and V is TRBV7-8; tentative D call: TRBD2 (5 bases). CDR3 length equals 14 residues. From germline, CDR1 is SGHVS and CDR2 FQNEAQ. Trimming removed 1 base at V and 9 bases at J, with 13 bases between. CDR3 sequence (DNA): TGTGCCAGCAGCTTAGTGGGAGAGATCGGCATTCAGTACTTC. It yields the protein CASSLVGEIGIQYF.

This clonotype occurred many times. The genes are TRBV12-3 or TRBV12-4 and TRBJ1-2; D possibly corresponds to TRBD1 (5 bases). There are 13 residues in the CDR3. V shed 6 bases and J shed 8 bases, with 16 bases lying between them. CDR3 in amino acids: CASRPGTPLGYTF. CDR3 nucleotides: TGTGCCAGCAGACCCGGGACGCCCCTCGGCTACACCTTC.

The rearrangement links TRBV12-3 or TRBV12-4 to TRBJ1-1, with 9 positions matching TRBD1. V lost 5 bases and J lost 5; bases outside the gene matches: 6. This CDR3 has 14 amino acids. CDR3 in amino acids: CASSPGQGITEAFF. CDR3 DNA sequence: TGTGCCAGCAGTCCTGGACAGGGGATTACTGAAGCTTTCTTT.

The rearrangement links TRBV7-8 to TRBJ1-3; D might be TRBD1 (5 bases). V was shortened by 7 bases and J by 6 bases, with 19 bases between the two germline ends. The CDR3 extends over 15 amino acids. Germline V CDR1 and CDR2: SGHVS, FQNEAQ. The CDR3 coding sequence is TGTGCCAGCAAAGGTCAGGGATGGTTAGAAAACACCATATATTTT. Translating it yields CASKGQGWLENTIYF. Combining the CDR3 with reference TRBV7-8 and TRBJ1-3 gives the whole variable domain GAGVSQSPRYKVAKRGQDVALRCDPISGHVSLFWYQQALGQGPEFLTYFQNEAQLDKSGLPSDRFFAERPEGSVSTLKIQRTQQEDSAVYLCASKGQGWLENTIYFGEGSWLTVV.

Sample share makes this clonotype medium-sized. The chain joins TRBV20-1 to TRBJ2-1; 12 positions match TRBD2. Per germline, CDR1 DFQATT and CDR2 SNEGSKA (reference sequence). The trim removed 6 bases at V and 10 bases at J, leaving 13 bases unmatched. CDR3 length: 15 residues. CDR3 loop: CSAPARLAGAQEQFF. The CDR3 DNA follows: TGCAGTGCCCCGGCCCGACTAGCGGGAGCCCAAGAGCAGTTCTTC.

V and J are TRBV5-1 and TRBJ2-1; 10 bases match TRBD2. CDR3 length: 17 amino acids. V shed 0 bases, J shed 5 bases, and the junction held 8 bases outside the gene matches. Germline loops: CDR1 SGHRS, CDR2 YFSETQ. In nucleotides, the CDR3 is TGCGCCAGCAGCTTGGCTCGGACTAGCGGAGGGGACAATGAGCAGTTCTTC. Amino acid sequence: CASSLARTSGGDNEQFF.

This sequence joins TRBV2 and TRBJ2-5, with D possibly matching TRBD1 (6 bases). Trimming took off 6 bases at V and 0 bases at J, with 17 bases between the two ends. This CDR3 is built from 16 residues. Germline assignment: CDR1 SNHLY and CDR2 FYNNEI. The CDR3 DNA is TGTGCCAGCAGGGGCTCCGGGACATCTTACCAAGAGACCCAGTACTTC. Protein sequence: CASRGSGTSYQETQYF.

This clonotype was detected a few times. This chain uses TRBV11-3 with TRBJ2-2; D unclear. Germline-derived CDR1 and CDR2 are SGHNT and YENEEA. This CDR3 region has 16 residues. Between the trimmed V and J ends, which lost 2 bases and 0 bases, there was a span of 10 bases. The DNA of the CDR3 is TGTGCCAGCAGCTTAAGTATCTCACCGAACACCGGGGAGCTGTTTTTT. This translates into CASSLSISPNTGELFF. Complete variable domain (other parts from reference TRBV11-3 and TRBJ2-2): EAGVVQSPRYKIIEKKQPVAFWCNPISGHNTLYWYLQNLGQGPELLIRYENEEAVDDSQLPKDRFSAERLKGVDSTLKIQPAELGDSAVYLCASSLSISPNTGELFFGEGSRLTVL.

This clonotype occurred a few times. V gene TRBV29-1 combines with J gene TRBJ2-1; D is ambiguous. The germline V gene encodes CDR1 SQVTM and CDR2 ANQGSEA. V was clipped by 3 bases and J by 1 base, with 7 bases between them. The CDR3 has 13 amino acids. The CDR3 sequence is CSVEGISYNEQFF. CDR3 sequence (DNA): TGCAGCGTTGAGGGGATTTCCTACAATGAGCAGTTCTTC.